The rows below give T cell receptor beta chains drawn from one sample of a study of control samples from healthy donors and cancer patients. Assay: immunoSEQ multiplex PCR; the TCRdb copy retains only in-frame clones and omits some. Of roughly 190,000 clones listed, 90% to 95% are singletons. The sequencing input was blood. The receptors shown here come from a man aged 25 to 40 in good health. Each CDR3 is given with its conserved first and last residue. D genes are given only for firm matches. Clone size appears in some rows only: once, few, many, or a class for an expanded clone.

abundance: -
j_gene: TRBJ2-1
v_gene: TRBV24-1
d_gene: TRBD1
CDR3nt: TGTGCCACCAGTGATTACCGGACAGGAGGCTACAATGAGCAGTTCTTC
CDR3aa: CATSDYRTGGYNEQFF

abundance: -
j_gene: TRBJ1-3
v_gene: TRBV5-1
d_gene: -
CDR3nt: TGCGCCAGCAAAAGCGGTTCCTCTGGAAACACCATATATTTT
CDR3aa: CASKSGSSGNTIYF

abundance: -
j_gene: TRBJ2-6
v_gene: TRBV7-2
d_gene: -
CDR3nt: TGTGCCAGCAGCACCGCCGGGACTTCCGGCTCTGGGGCCAACGTCCTGACTTTC
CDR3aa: CASSTAGTSGSGANVLTF

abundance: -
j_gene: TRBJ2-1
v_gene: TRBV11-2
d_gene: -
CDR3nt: TGTGCCAGCAGCTACAATTTTAATGAGCAGTTCTTC
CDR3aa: CASSYNFNEQFF

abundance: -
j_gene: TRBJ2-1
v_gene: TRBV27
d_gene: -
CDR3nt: TGTGCCAGCAGTTCTCACTTGACCCGGGTAATGCCCGTAGATGAGCAGTTCTTC
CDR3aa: CASSSHLTRVMPVDEQFF

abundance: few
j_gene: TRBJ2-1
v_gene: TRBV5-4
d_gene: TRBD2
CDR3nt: TGTGCCAGCGGAAGCGGGGGGGCGGTTGAGCAGTTCTTC
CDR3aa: CASGSGGAVEQFF

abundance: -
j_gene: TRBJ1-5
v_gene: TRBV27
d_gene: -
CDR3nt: TGTGCCAGAGATCAGCCCCAGCATTTT
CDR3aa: CARDQPQHF

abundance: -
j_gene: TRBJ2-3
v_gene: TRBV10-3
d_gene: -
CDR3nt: TGTGCCATCAGTGAGTTCCCAGGGGCCAGTACAGATACGCAGTATTTT
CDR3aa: CAISEFPGASTDTQYF

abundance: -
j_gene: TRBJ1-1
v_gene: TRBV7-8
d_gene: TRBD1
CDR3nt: TGTGCCAGCAGCCCCGGGACAGGGGGAGCTTTCTTT
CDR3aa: CASSPGTGGAFF

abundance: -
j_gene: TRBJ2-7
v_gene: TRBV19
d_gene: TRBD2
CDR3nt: TGTGCCAGTGGCCCGGGACTAGCGGTTTACGAGCAGTACTTC
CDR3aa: CASGPGLAVYEQYF

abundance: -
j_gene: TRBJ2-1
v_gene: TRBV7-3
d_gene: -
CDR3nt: TGTGCCAGCAGCTCACAAAGTTTGGACTCCAATGAGCAGTTCTTC
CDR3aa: CASSSQSLDSNEQFF

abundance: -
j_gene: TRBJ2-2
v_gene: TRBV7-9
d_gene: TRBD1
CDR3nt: TGTGCCAGCAGCTTATTAGGACAGGAGAACACCGGGGAGCTGTTTTTT
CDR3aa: CASSLLGQENTGELFF

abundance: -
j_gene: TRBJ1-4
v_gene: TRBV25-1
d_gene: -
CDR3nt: TGTGCCAGCAGTGACAGACCGGGGGGCCCCCATGAAAAACTGTTTTTT
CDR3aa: CASSDRPGGPHEKLFF

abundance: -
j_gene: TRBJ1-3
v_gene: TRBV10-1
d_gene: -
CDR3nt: TGCGCCAGCAGTGGGACAAAGGACACCATATATTTT
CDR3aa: CASSGTKDTIYF

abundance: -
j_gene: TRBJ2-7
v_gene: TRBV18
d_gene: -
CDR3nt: TGTGCCAGCTCACCACCGGAGACCCACGAGCAGTACTTC
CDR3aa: CASSPPETHEQYF

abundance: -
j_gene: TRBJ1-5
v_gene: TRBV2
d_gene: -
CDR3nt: TGTGCCAGCAGTGTACACAGCCCGGGGGATCAGCCCCAGCATTTT
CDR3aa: CASSVHSPGDQPQHF

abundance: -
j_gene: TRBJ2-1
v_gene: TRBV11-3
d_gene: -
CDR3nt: TGTGCCAGCAGTCCTAATCTCGCCCGTAGCAATGAGCAGTTCTTC
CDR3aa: CASSPNLARSNEQFF

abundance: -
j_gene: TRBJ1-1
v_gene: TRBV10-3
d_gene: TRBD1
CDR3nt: TGTGCCATCAGTGAGTCGACAGGGAGGACTGAAGCTTTCTTT
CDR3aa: CAISESTGRTEAFF

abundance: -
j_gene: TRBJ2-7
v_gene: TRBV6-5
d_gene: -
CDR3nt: TGTGCCAGCAGTTATGCAGACGAGCAGTACTTC
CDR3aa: CASSYADEQYF

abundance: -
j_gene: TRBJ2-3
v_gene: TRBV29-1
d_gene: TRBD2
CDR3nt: TGCAGCGTTGAGGGGGGGCCGGGACTAGCGGTAGATACGCAGTATTTT
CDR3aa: CSVEGGPGLAVDTQYF

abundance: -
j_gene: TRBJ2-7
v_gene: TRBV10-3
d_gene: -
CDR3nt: TGTGCCATCGCGCCGTGGGTGACAGATTCCTACGAGCAGTACTTC
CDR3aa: CAIAPWVTDSYEQYF

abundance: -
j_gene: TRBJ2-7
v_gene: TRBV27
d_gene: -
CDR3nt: TGTGCCAGCAGGATTAGGGGCGGAGGGAGCGAGCAGTACTTC
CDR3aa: CASRIRGGGSEQYF